These 10 T cell receptor beta chains were sequenced from one sample in a study of blood T cell repertoires in COVID-19. Measured with immunoSEQ multiplex PCR; TCRdb has only the in-frame clones, and not every one. The sample has 180,000 or so clones; about 86% are singletons. Sequenced input: PBMCs or T cells enriched from blood (not recorded which). These receptors were taken from a woman aged 45-65 years in a cohort exposed to, infected with or recovered from COVID-19 (not recorded which).

This sequence joins TRBV3-1 (or the pseudogene TRBV3-2) and TRBJ1-1, with D maybe TRBD1 (6 bases). The germline CDR1 and CDR2 sequences are LGHDT and YNNKEL (reference sequence). V lost 0 bases and J 11 bases, leaving 10 bases between the germline ends. The CDR3 sequence is 12 residues long. The chain's CDR3 is CASSQENRDAFF. CDR3 in DNA: TGTGCCAGCAGCCAAGAGAACAGGGACGCTTTCTTT.

The count of this clone is one. V usage is TRBV27 and J usage is TRBJ2-7; tentatively, D is TRBD2 (6 bases). Germline loops: CDR1 MNHEY, CDR2 SMNVEV (reference sequence). V dropped 4 bases and J dropped 2 bases, with 21 bases sitting between them. The CDR3 is 17 residues long. CDR3 residues: CASSSSVGGGIPYEQYF. DNA for the CDR3: TGTGCCAGCAGTTCCTCCGTCGGGGGAGGAATTCCCTACGAGCAGTACTTC.

The V and J genes are TRBV19 and TRBJ2-7; 7 nucleotides match TRBD1. The CDR3 covers 16 residues. V was pared by 4 bases and J by 0 bases, with 9 bases of the junction left unmatched. Germline V gene lookup returns CDR1 LNHDA and CDR2 SQIVND (reference sequence). CDR3 in DNA: TGTGCCAGTAGTACCCCGGGACAGACGAGCTCCTACGAGCAGTACTTC. Translation gives CASSTPGQTSSYEQYF.

The chain couples TRBV30 to TRBJ1-6; D not certain. This CDR3 is built from 11 residues. Trimming took 4 bases from V and 6 from J, leaving 4 bases between them. The germline V gene encodes CDR1 GTSNPN and CDR2 SVGIG (reference sequence). The CDR3 coding sequence is TGTGCCTGGACCCGTAATTCACCCCTCCACTTT. Translating gives CAWTRNSPLHF.

This chain uses TRBV29-1 with TRBJ2-2; TRBD2 aligns across 7 bases. J was trimmed by 1 base and V by 7 bases; bases with no gene match: 9. CDR3 length: 15 amino acids. Germline V gene data show CDR1 as SQVTM and CDR2 as ANQGSEA. DNA of the CDR3: TGCAGCGCCAGAGGGCTAGCGGAGAACACCGGGGAGCTGTTTTTT. Amino acid sequence: CSARGLAENTGELFF.

The CDR3 here is CSVSITGTGETQYF. The DNA for the CDR3 is TGCAGCGTGTCTATTACAGGGACCGGAGAGACCCAGTACTTC. The chain couples TRBV29-1 to TRBJ2-5, with D perhaps matching TRBD1 (6 bases). Germline V gives CDR1 SQVTM, CDR2 ANQGSEA. The ends were cut back, 6 bases at V and 4 bases at J, with 18 bases in the middle. This CDR3 is built from 14 residues.

The chain employs TRBV5-1 and TRBJ2-1; maybe TRBD2 (6 bases). The V and J ends lost 4 bases and 8 bases respectively, with 19 bases between them. CDR3 size: 15 residues. The germline V gene encodes CDR1 SGHRS and CDR2 YFSETQ. Written as DNA, the CDR3 is TGCGCCAGCAGCCGCCGGGAGTCGAGGAGCGATGAGCAGTTCTTC. Amino acid sequence: CASSRRESRSDEQFF. Complete variable domain (other parts from reference TRBV5-1 and TRBJ2-1): KAGVTQTPRYLIKTRGQQVTLSCSPISGHRSVSWYQQTPGQGLQFLFEYFSETQRNKGNFPGRFSGRQFSNSRSEMNVSTLELGDSALYLCASSRRESRSDEQFFGPGTRLTVL.

The chain employs TRBV6-2 or TRBV6-3 and TRBJ2-1; 10 nucleotides align to TRBD2. V was clipped by 5 bases and J by 6 bases; unmatched bases: 7. The CDR3 has 15 residues. CDR1 is MNHEY and CDR2 is SVGEGT in the germline V gene. The CDR3, as DNA: TGTGCCAGCAGTAAAAGCGGGGGGGCCTCCAATGAGCAGTTCTTC. This sequence encodes CASSKSGGASNEQFF.

The gene calls are TRBV3-1 (or the pseudogene TRBV3-2) and TRBJ2-3, with D maybe TRBD2 (6 bases). Germline V lookup: CDR1 LGHDT, CDR2 YNNKEL (reference sequence). The CDR3 is 15 amino acids. V shed 5 bases and J shed 3 bases, with 15 bases lying between them. The CDR3 bases are TGTGCCAGCAGCGAGCGGGCGGGTAAAACAGATACGCAGTATTTT. It specifies CASSERAGKTDTQYF.

The CDR3 nucleotides are TGTGCCAGTAGTATTGCAATTAGGACAGGTAGAACGAATGAGCAGTTCTTC. It codes for CASSIAIRTGRTNEQFF. The chain is built from TRBV19 and TRBJ2-1; the match to TRBD1 covers 7 bases. The germline V gene has CDR1 LNHDA and CDR2 SQIVND (reference sequence). This CDR3 region has 17 residues. V was pared by 3 bases and J by 7 bases, with 15 bases of the junction left unmatched.